The entry that follows covers one T cell receptor beta chain sequence. This clone's antigen is unknown. No base-level quality is on record; no much larger clone is a single base apart. TCRbeta CDR3 regions were amplified from genomic DNA using the immunoSEQ Assay, a bias-controlled multiplex PCR. In the original analysis: Within the assay, amplification of reference gene primers was used to estimate how many nucleated cells each sample contained. Sequence reads were collapsed and filtered to measure the absolute abundance of every unique TCRbeta CDR3 rearrangement. For each sample, productive Simpson clonality was calculated as the square root of Simpson's diversity index across productive rearrangements. TCRdb obtained this table from immuneACCESS and retained in-frame rearrangements with V and J assigned. These tables miss some clones; where compared with another copy, unresolved V genes account for less than half of the shortfall, and the remainder is unexplained. V and J calls and clone size come straight from that table; D and trimming were deduced from the DNA. The sample table shows roughly 140,000 clones, and roughly 80% are seen once. Around 6.5% of the sample comes from the top ten.

Participants in the prospective study were enrolled through a virtual design, were aged about 18 to 100 years, and lived in about 25 United States geographic areas. In the prospective study, participants were assigned to cohorts based on the clinical history participants reported in a screening survey and a study questionnaire. For ImmuneRACE Cohort 3, a participant was defined as recovered based on two consecutive negative NP/OP PCR tests, clearance by a healthcare professional, or resolution of symptoms. Each participant in the prospective study had whole blood, serum and a nasopharyngeal or oropharyngeal swab collected by mobile phlebotomists. Over an approximately 2-month period, participants in the prospective study had the option of providing additional blood draws and questionnaires. Blood samples from the prospective study were shipped frozen or at room temperature prior to DNA extraction.

This entry comes from a study of blood T cell repertoires in COVID-19 (dated by TCRdb to 2019 to 2021). Looking at the study overall: Samples from collaborators originated in the United States, Italy and Spain and spanned both the acute and convalescent phases of COVID-19. A freely available public database, intended as a resource for researchers studying the immune response to SARS-CoV-2, is where the repertoires were released. Samples came from the ongoing ImmuneRACE study (first 160 participants) plus 1,254 subjects from 6 global collaborators. The material from the prospective study consisted of cDNA or gDNA derived from T cells, B-cell-depleted T cells, or PBMCs. HLA class I and class II types, where available, came from metadata supplied by the sample provider rather than from assay-based typing. The sample metadata nearly always contained a de-identified subject ID, COVID-19 status, age in years and sex. Deeply sampled blood TCRbeta repertoires from subjects exposed to, actively infected with, or recovered from COVID-19 were included in the dataset. Here is what the overall study found, with its caveats: How much clinical and demographic metadata was included differed by source and by participant, and the metadata was provided uncurated.

Between the V and J ends, shortened by 2 bases and 8 bases respectively, the junction contains 18 bases. Including cysteine and phenylalanine, the CDR3 has 15 amino acids. CDR3 DNA is the only sequence kept; it has 45 bases, read in frame from the first base. As encoded in the germline V gene, CDR1 is MRHNA while CDR2 is SNTAGT. The sequence was collected from a middle-aged woman who had recovered from COVID-19. Sequenced: PBMCs or T cells enriched from blood (not recorded which). The chain is assembled from TRBV6-4 and TRBJ1-2, with the D segment identity uncertain. The DNA reads TGTGCCAGCAGTGACAATTTAGGAGGGAGAGGAGGCTACACCTTC. Translation gives CASSDNLGGRGGYTF.